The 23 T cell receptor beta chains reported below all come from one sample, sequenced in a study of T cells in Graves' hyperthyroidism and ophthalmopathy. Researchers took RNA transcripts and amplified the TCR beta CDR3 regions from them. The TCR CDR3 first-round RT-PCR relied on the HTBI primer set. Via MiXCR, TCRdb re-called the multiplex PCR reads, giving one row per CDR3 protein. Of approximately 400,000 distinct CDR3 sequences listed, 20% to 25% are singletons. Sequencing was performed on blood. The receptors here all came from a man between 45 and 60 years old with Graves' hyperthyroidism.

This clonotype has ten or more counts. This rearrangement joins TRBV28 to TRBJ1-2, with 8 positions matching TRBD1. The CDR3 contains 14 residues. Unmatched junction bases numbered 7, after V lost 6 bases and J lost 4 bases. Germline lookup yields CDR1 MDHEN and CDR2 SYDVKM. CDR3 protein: CASSPDRGVYGYTF. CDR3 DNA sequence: TGTGCCAGCAGCCCAGACAGGGGAGTCTATGGCTACACCTTC.

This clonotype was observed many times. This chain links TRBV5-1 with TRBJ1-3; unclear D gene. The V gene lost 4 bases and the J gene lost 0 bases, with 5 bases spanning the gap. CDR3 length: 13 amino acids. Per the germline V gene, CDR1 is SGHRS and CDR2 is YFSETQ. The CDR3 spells CASSPGSGNTIYF. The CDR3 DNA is TGCGCCAGCAGCCCCGGCTCTGGAAACACCATATATTTT. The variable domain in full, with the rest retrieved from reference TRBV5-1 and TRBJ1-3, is KAGVTQTPRYLIKTRGQQVTLSCSPISGHRSVSWYQQTPGQGLQFLFEYFSETQRNKGNFPGRFSGRQFSNSRSEMNVSTLELGDSALYLCASSPGSGNTIYFGEGSWLTVV.

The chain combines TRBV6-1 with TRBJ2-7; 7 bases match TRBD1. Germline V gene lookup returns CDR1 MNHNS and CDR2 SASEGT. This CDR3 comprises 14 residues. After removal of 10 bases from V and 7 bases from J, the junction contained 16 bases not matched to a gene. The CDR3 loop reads CATRPRTGLEEQYF. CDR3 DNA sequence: TGTGCCACGCGCCCCAGGACAGGCCTCGAGGAGCAGTACTTC.

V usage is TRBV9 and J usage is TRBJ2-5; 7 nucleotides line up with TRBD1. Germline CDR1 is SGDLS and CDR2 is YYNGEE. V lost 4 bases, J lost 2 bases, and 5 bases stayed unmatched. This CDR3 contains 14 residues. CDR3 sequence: CASSPSGQQETQYF. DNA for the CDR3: TGTGCCAGCAGCCCGTCGGGACAGCAAGAGACCCAGTACTTC.

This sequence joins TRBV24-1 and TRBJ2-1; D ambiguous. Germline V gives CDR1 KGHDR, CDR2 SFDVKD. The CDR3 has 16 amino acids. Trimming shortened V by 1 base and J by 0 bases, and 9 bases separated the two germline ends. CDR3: CATSDFTASSYNEQFF. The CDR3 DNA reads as TGTGCCACCAGTGATTTTACGGCAAGCTCCTACAATGAGCAGTTCTTC.

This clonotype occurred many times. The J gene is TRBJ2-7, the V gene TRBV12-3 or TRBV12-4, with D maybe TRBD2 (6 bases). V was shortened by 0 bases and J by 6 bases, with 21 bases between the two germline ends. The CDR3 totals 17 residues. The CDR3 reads CASSLAVRGAGSAEQYF. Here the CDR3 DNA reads TGTGCCAGCAGTTTAGCGGTCCGGGGAGCGGGTAGCGCCGAGCAGTACTTC.

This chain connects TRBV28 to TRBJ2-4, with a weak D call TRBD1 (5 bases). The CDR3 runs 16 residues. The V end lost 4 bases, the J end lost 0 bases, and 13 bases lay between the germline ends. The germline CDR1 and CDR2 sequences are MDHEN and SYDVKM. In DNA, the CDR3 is TGTGCCAGCAGTTCAAACAGGAATTTAGCCAAAAACATTCAGTACTTC. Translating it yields CASSSNRNLAKNIQYF.

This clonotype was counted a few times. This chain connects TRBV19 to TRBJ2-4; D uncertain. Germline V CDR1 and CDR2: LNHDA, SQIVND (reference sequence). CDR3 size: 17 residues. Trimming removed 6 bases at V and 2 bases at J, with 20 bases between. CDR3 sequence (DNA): TGTGCCAGTAGCACACAACCAACACCGGGTCCCAAAAACATTCAGTACTTC. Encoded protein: CASSTQPTPGPKNIQYF.

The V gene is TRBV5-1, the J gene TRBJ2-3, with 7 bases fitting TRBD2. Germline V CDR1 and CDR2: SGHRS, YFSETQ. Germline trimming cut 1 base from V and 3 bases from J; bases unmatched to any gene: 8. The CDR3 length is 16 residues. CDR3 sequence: CASSLMPLAETDTQYF. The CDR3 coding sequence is TGCGCCAGCAGCTTGATGCCGCTAGCGGAGACAGATACGCAGTATTTT.

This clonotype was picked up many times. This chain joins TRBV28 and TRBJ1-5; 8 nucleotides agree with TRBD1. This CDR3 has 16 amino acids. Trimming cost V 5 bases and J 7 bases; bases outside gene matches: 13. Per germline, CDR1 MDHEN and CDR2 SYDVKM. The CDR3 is CASSLPRDRTWQPQHF. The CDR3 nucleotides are TGTGCCAGCAGTCTCCCCCGGGACAGGACTTGGCAGCCCCAGCATTTT.

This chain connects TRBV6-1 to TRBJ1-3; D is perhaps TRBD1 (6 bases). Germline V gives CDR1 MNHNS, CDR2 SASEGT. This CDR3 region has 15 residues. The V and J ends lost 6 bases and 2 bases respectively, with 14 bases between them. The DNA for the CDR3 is TGTGCCAGCAGCCCTACAGGGAGCCCTGGAAACACCATATATTTT. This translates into CASSPTGSPGNTIYF.

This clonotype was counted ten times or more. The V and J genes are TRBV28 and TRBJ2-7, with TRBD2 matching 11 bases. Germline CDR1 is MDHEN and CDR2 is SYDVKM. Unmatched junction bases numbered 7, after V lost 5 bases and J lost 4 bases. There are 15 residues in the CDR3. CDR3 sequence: CASSTRLAGIYEQYF. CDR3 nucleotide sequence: TGTGCCAGCAGTACAAGACTAGCGGGGATATACGAGCAGTACTTC.

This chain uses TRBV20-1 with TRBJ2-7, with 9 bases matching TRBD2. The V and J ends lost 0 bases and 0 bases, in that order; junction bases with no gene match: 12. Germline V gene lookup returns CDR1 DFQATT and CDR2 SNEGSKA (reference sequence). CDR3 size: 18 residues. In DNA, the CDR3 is TGCAGTGCTAGAGATGCGGGACTAGCCAAAATTAGCTCCTACGAGCAGTACTTC. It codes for CSARDAGLAKISSYEQYF.

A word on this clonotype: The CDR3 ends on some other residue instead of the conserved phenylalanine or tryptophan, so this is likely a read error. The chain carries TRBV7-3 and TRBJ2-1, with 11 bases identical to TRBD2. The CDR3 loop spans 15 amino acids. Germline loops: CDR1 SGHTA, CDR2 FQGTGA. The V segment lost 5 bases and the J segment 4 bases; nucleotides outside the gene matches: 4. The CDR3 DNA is TGTGCCAGCAGCCAGACTAGCGGGAAATACAATGAGCAGTTCCTC. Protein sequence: CASSQTSGKYNEQFL.

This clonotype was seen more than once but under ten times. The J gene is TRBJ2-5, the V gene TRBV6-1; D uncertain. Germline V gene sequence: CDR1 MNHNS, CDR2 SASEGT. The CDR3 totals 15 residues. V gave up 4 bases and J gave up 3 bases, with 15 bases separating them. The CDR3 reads CASSAGAHLKETQYF. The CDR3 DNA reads TGTGCCAGCAGTGCTGGCGCTCACCTAAAAGAGACCCAGTACTTC.

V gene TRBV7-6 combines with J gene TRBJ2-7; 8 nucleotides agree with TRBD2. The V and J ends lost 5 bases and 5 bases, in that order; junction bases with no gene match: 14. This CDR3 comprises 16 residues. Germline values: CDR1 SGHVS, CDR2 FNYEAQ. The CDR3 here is CASSTGGAGDSNEQYF. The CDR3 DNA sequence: TGTGCCAGCAGCACCGGGGGGGCGGGAGATAGCAACGAGCAGTACTTC.

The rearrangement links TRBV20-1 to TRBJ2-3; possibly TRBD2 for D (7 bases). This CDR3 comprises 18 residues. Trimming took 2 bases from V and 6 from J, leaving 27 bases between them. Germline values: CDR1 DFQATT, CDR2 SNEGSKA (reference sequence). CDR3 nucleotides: TGCAGTGCTAGATTCCGACGGGGGGCCGGCGTCCACGGCGATACGCAGTATTTT. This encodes CSARFRRGAGVHGDTQYF.

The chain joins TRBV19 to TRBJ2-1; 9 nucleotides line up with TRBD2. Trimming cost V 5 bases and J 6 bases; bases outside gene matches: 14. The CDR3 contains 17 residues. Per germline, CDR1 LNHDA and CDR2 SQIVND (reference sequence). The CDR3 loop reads CASSPNAGLAGSNEQFF. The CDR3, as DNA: TGTGCCAGTAGTCCAAACGCCGGCCTAGCGGGAAGCAATGAGCAGTTCTTC. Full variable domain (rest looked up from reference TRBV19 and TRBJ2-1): DGGITQSPKYLFRKEGQNVTLSCEQNLNHDAMYWYRQDPGQGLRLIYYSQIVNDFQKGDIAEGYSVSREKKESFPLTVTSAQKNPTAFYLCASSPNAGLAGSNEQFFGPGTRLTVL.

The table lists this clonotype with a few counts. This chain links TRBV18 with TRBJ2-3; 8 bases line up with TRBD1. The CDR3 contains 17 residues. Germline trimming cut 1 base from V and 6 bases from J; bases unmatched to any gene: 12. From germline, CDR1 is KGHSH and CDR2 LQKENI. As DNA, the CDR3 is TGTGCCAGCTCACCACTGGGACAGGCCAGGGTTTTTGATACGCAGTATTTT. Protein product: CASSPLGQARVFDTQYF. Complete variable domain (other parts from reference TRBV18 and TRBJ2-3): NAGVMQNPRHLVRRRGQEARLRCSPMKGHSHVYWYRQLPEEGLKFMVYLQKENIIDESGMPKERFSAEFPKEGPSILRIQQVVRGDSAAYFCASSPLGQARVFDTQYFGPGTRLTVL.

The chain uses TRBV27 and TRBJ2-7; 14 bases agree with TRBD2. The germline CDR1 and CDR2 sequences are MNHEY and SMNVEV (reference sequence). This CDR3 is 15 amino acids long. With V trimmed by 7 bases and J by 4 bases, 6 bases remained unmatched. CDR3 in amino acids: CASNRLAGGRYEQYF. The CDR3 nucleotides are TGTGCCAGCAACCGACTAGCGGGAGGGAGGTACGAGCAGTACTTC.

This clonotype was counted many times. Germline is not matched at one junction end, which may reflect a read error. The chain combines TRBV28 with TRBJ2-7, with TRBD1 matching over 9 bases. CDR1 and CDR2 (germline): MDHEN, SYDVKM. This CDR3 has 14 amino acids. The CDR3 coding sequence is TGTGCCAACAGTTTAGTGACAGGGGGGGACGAGCAGTACTTC. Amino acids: CANSLVTGGDEQYF.

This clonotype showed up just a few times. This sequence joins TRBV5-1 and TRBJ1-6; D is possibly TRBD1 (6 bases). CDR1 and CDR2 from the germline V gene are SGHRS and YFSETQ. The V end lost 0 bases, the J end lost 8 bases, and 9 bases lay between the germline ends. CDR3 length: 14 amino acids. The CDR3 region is CASSLGTDYSPLHF. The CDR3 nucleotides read TGCGCCAGCAGCTTGGGGACAGACTATTCACCCCTCCACTTT.

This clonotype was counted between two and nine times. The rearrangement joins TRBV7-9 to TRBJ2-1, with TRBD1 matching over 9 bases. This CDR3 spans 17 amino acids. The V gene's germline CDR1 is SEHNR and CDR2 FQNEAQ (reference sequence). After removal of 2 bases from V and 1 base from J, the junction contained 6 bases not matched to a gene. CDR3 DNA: TGTGCCAGCAGCTTATATGTCGGGACAGGGTCCTACAATGAGCAGTTCTTC. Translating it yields CASSLYVGTGSYNEQFF.